This TCR beta chain was sequenced for a study of neoadjuvant anti-PD-1 for oral cavity cancer. Study conclusions and caveats: Expansion of preexisting intratumoral clones was suggested to aid response.

Documented time point: after neoadjuvant nivolumab, at surgical resection. Sequencing was performed with immunoSEQ multiplex PCR; in TCRdb, only in-frame clones are kept and a portion is missing. The data contain about 37,000 clones, 38% of them seen just once; the ten biggest clones take up roughly a sixth. Comment on this clone: Its antigen is not known.

This CDR3 is built from 16 residues. V was cut by 2 bases and J by 2 bases, with 14 bases left in between. CDR1 and CDR2 (germline): SGHAT, FQNNGV. This chain uses TRBV11-2 with TRBJ2-3, with no clear D. The TCR originated in a person aged 40 to 85 with oral cavity squamous cell carcinoma. The sequencing used tumor tissue, collected after nivolumab (anti-PD-1) treatment. CDR3 DNA: TGTGCCAGCAGCTTATCCGTCAGTGGGCTCACAGATACGCAGTATTTT. Translation gives CASSLSVSGLTDTQYF.